This is a list of T cell receptor beta chains from one sample in a study of shared T cell receptors in the human thymus. Generated by immunoSEQ multiplex PCR, the TCRdb table keeps only in-frame clones and is missing some. The repertoire includes about 380,000 clones, approximately 95% of them detected once, and 0.015% to 0.025% sits in the top ten. Sequenced sample: thymocytes. The receptors here all came from a human donor. CDR3s include the opening cysteine and the closing phenylalanine or tryptophan.

14 TRBJ1-1 TRBV4-3 CASSRTGEGTEAFF
17 TRBJ1-3 TRBV28 CASSHRPGQNTGNTIYF
16 TRBJ1-2 TRBV6-1 CASSESRPGVGYGYTF
16 TRBJ2-3 TRBV27 CASSSPPGASTDTQYF
17 TRBJ1-5 TRBV28 CASSPSWSTTFNQPQHF
14 TRBJ1-5 TRBV7-6 CASSLQGPNQPQHF
15 TRBJ2-2 TRBV7-3 CASSLSGSPTGELFF
17 TRBJ2-1 TRBV4-1 CASSQGRGESPDNEQFF
19 TRBJ1-3 TRBV5-1 CASSPPDPSPPSSGNTIYF
16 TRBJ2-2 TRBV6-5 CASSYTKDRAAGELFF
15 TRBJ2-1 TRBV25-1 CASRGAGPSYNEQFF
14 TRBJ2-5 TRBV2 CASYRVIAEETQYF
17 TRBJ1-4 TRBV5-6 CASSLDRVGQGKEKLFF
17 TRBJ2-1 TRBV7-2 CASSPLRSQPQDNEQFF
16 TRBJ2-1 TRBV5-1 CASSGTSGASYNEQFF
14 TRBJ2-1 TRBV28 CASTVREGRYEQFF
14 TRBJ1-1 TRBV11-2 CASSFFSRNTEAFF
15 TRBJ1-1 TRBV27 CASSPWRQGKTEAFF
15 TRBJ1-1 TRBV19 CASSIRGAANTEAFF
14 TRBJ1-1 TRBV27 CASGTGRMNTEAFF
19 TRBJ2-3 TRBV5-6 CASSLSDSGRLWGTDTQYF
15 TRBJ1-2 TRBV14 CASSHRRGLNYGYTF
20 TRBJ2-2 TRBV10-1 CASSEAGWASGVRNTGELFF
11 TRBJ2-1 TRBV9 CASSVNNEQFF
11 TRBJ2-2 TRBV6-5 CASCATGELFF
24 TRBJ2-6 TRBV28 CASSLSKRAPSSQGNLSGANVLTF
18 TRBJ2-7 TRBV10-3 CAISESRTGTASSYEQYF
16 TRBJ2-7 TRBV30 CAWSVNPSQGSYEQYF
16 TRBJ2-1 TRBV9 CASSGAPPRSYNEQFF
12 TRBJ1-6 TRBV30 CAWSVRRGALHF
18 TRBJ2-1 TRBV5-4 CASSLVYSFGREGDEQFF
15 TRBJ2-3 TRBV28 CASSLPGGPGDTQYF
14 TRBJ2-7 TRBV2 CASIDRGRVYEQYF
16 TRBJ2-1 TRBV29-1 CSVTIKLTSGLDEQFF
16 TRBJ2-1 TRBV18 CASSPPGLAGEHEQFF
16 TRBJ2-4 TRBV7-2 CASSLAGTVAKNIQYF
15 TRBJ2-1 TRBV19 CASRIAGSTYNEQFF
16 TRBJ1-1 TRBV4-3 CASSQARTQGETEAFF
11 TRBJ1-3 TRBV30 CAQRSGNTIYF
14 TRBJ1-1 TRBV19 CASTAWELNTEAFF